This T cell receptor (beta chain) was captured in a study of beta chain features in type 1 diabetes. The study's findings and limits: Whatever favoring of shorter templates PCR might show would apply equally to patients and controls. People with Type 1 diabetes carried modestly yet significantly shorter TCRB CDR3s in all four CD4+ subsets. Researchers reported that naive, central memory and Treg TCRB repertoires appeared more similar in patients than in healthy donors.

Trimming cost V 1 base and J 6 bases, with 13 bases left between them. CDR1 and CDR2 (germline): GTSNPN, SVGIG (reference sequence). The CDR3 is made up of 14 amino acids. Every bit of the isolated RNA underwent reverse transcription, so sequencing read expressed TCRB transcripts. Clones were read by immunoSEQ multiplex PCR, and TCRdb kept only the in-frame ones, dropping some. The sample consists of about 660,000 clones, about an eighth of them appearing once. About this clone itself: The antigen remains unidentified.

The chain links TRBV30 to TRBJ1-5, with D maybe TRBD1 (6 bases). This receptor was obtained from a man in his late teens or twenties with type 1 diabetes. Sample: naive CD4+ T cells from blood. The CDR3 spells CAWSGGGRAQPQHF. The CDR3 coding sequence is TGTGCCTGGAGTGGTGGGGGCAGGGCTCAGCCCCAGCATTTT.